Sequencing of this TCR beta chain was carried out in a study of T cells in localized non-small cell lung cancer. Study-level results: In the blood, greater T cell density corresponded to longer overall survival.

Generated by immunoSEQ multiplex PCR, the TCRdb table keeps only in-frame clones and is missing some. Of about 21,000 clones detected, roughly 88% appear once; the ten largest clones hold 25% to 30%. Concerning this clone itself: Its antigen is undetermined.

The CDR3 runs to 14 residues. Germline V gene data show CDR1 as ENHRY and CDR2 as SYGVKD. V gave up 0 bases and J gave up 5 bases, with 10 bases separating them. This sequence originates from a male donor at least 60 years old with stage II lung adenocarcinoma. V is TRBV10-3 and J is TRBJ2-5; D call uncertain. This sample comprised peripheral blood mononuclear cells, obtained before any cancer treatment. CDR3 sequence: CAISESHLVETQYF. In DNA, the CDR3 is TGTGCCATCAGTGAGTCCCACCTAGTGGAGACCCAGTACTTC.